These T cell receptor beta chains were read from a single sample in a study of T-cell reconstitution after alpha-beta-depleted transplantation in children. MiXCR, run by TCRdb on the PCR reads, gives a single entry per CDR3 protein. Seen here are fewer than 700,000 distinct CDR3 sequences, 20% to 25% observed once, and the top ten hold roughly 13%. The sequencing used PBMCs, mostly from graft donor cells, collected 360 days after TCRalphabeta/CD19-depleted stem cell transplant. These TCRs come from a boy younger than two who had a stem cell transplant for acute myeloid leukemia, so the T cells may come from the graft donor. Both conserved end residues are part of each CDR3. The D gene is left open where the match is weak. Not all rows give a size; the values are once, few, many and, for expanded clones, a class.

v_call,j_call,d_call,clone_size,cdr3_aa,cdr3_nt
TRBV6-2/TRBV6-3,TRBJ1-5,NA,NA,CASGGVRSQPQHF,TGTGCCAGCGGGGGTGTTAGGTCTCAACCCCAGCATTTT
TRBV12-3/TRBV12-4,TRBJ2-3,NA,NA,CASSFDRGSTDTQYF,TGTGCCAGCAGTTTCGATCGGGGGAGCACAGATACGCAGTATTTT
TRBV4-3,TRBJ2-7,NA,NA,CASSLGPFGSYEQYF,TGCGCCAGCAGCCTTGGACCTTTCGGAAGCTACGAGCAGTACTTC
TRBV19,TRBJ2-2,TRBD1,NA,CASSGYRGVFSGELFF,TGTGCCAGTAGTGGGTACAGGGGAGTGTTTAGCGGGGAGCTGTTTTTT
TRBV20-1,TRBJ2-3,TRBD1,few,CSARGIGTGHHSSTDTQYF,TGCAGTGCTAGAGGTATCGGGACAGGACACCATTCTAGCACAGATACGCAGTATTTT
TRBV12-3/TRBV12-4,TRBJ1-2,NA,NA,CASSLNRELGYTF,TGTGCCAGCAGCCTCAACAGGGAACTGGGCTACACCTTC
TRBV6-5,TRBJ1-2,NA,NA,CASSYSWEAAYGYTF,TGTGCCAGCAGTTACTCGTGGGAAGCCGCCTATGGCTACACCTTC
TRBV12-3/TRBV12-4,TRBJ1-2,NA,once,CASSFAGLNGYTF,TGTGCCAGCAGTTTTGCAGGTTTGAATGGCTACACCTTC
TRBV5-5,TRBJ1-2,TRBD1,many,CASSLAGGGYTF,TGTGCCAGCAGCTTGGCAGGGGGTGGCTACACCTTC
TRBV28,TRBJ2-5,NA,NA,CASSLFRGRGETQYF,TGTGCCAGCAGTCTTTTTAGAGGGCGCGGGGAGACCCAGTACTTC
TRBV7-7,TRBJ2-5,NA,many,CASSVNAARETQYF,TGTGCCAGCAGCGTAAACGCGGCTAGGGAGACCCAGTACTTC
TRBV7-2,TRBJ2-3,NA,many,CASSLGAWKAAPGADTQYF,TGTGCCAGCAGCTTAGGGGCGTGGAAGGCGGCCCCGGGAGCAGATACGCAGTATTTT
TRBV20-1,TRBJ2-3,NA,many,CSACPGEASADTQYF,TGCAGTGCTTGCCCGGGAGAGGCGTCGGCAGATACGCAGTATTTT
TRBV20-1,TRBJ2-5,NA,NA,CSAHRGQIQETQYF,TGCAGTGCTCACCGAGGACAGATCCAAGAGACCCAGTACTTC
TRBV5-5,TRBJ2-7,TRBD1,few,CASRWTGSTYEQYF,TGTGCCAGCAGATGGACAGGTTCTACCTACGAGCAGTACTTC
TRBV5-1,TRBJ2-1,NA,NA,CASSPVARPTYNEQFF,TGCGCCAGCAGCCCAGTAGCCCGCCCGACCTACAATGAGCAGTTCTTC
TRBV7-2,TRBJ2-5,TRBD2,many,CASSLAHPSGGLLETQYF,TGTGCCAGCAGCTTAGCGCATCCTAGCGGGGGCCTCTTGGAGACCCAGTACTTC
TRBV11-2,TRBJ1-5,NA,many,CASSFVGQFSNQPQHF,TGTGCCAGCAGCTTTGTTGGACAGTTCAGCAATCAGCCCCAGCATTTT
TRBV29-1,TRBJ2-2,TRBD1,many,CSAPGQGVTGELFF,TGCAGCGCACCGGGACAGGGGGTCACCGGGGAGCTGTTTTTT
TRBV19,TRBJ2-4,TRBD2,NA,CASSISAGNIQYF,TGTGCCAGTAGTATCTCAGCGGGGAACATTCAGTACTTC
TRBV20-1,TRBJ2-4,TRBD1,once,CSAFPTGQFKNIQYF,TGCAGTGCTTTCCCTACGGGACAGTTTAAAAACATTCAGTACTTC
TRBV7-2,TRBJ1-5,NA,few,CASSLTVVSNQPQHF,TGTGCCAGCAGCTTGACAGTAGTTAGCAATCAGCCCCAGCATTTT
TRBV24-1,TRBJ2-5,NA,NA,CATSDGPPAETQYF,TGTGCCACCAGTGATGGACCCCCAGCGGAGACCCAGTACTTC
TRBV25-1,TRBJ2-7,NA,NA,CASSLGALYEQYF,TGTGCCAGCAGTTTGGGGGCGCTTTACGAGCAGTACTTC
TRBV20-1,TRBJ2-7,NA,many,CSARGEYYEQYF,TGCAGTGCTAGAGGAGAGTACTACGAGCAGTACTTC
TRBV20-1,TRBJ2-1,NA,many,CSAITSPLHNEQFF,TGCAGTGCTATAACTAGCCCTCTCCACAATGAGCAGTTCTTC
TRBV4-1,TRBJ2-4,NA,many,CASSQGQYENIQYF,TGCGCCAGCAGCCAAGGACAGTACGAAAACATTCAGTACTTC
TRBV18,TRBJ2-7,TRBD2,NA,CASSPYGGIYEQYF,TGTGCCAGCTCTCCCTACGGGGGGATCTACGAGCAGTACTTC
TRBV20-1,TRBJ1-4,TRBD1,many,CSARVSGQGAQKNEKLFF,TGCAGTGCTAGAGTGTCGGGACAGGGGGCACAAAAGAATGAAAAACTGTTTTTT
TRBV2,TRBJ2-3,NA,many,CASRVTEGTDTQYF,TGTGCCAGCAGGGTGACAGAGGGGACAGATACGCAGTATTTT
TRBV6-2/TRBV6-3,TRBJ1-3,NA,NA,CASSYSIPLSTSGNTIYF,TGTGCCAGCAGTTATTCGATCCCCCTCTCTACCTCTGGAAACACCATATATTTT
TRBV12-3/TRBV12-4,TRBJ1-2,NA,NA,CASSPKYYGYTF,TGTGCCAGCAGTCCAAAATATTATGGCTACACCTTC
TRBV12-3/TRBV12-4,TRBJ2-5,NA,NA,CASSSGLPRGETQYF,TGTGCCAGCAGTTCGGGACTCCCGAGGGGAGAGACCCAGTACTTC
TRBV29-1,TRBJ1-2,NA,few,CSVHGGNGYTF,TGCAGCGTTCACGGGGGGAATGGCTACACCTTC
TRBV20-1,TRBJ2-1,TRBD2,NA,CSAVLYGGTTYNEQFF,TGCAGTGCTGTACTCTACGGGGGGACGACCTACAATGAGCAGTTCTTC
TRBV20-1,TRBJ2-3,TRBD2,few,CSAEDPGLAPDTQYF,TGCAGTGCTGAAGATCCGGGACTAGCCCCAGATACGCAGTATTTT
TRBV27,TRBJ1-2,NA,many,CASSRGVVYGYTF,TGTGCCAGCTCACGGGGGGTCGTCTATGGCTACACCTTC
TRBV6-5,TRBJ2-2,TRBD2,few,CASSSSGGNTGELFF,TGTGCCAGCAGTTCTAGCGGGGGTAACACCGGGGAGCTGTTTTTT
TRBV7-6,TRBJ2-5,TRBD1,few,CASSLGTGVQETQYF,TGTGCCAGCAGCTTGGGCACAGGGGTCCAAGAGACCCAGTACTTC
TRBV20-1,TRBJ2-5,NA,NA,CCARDRGGALRETQYF,TGCTGTGCTAGAGATCGAGGTGGTGCACTACGGGAGACCCAGTACTTC
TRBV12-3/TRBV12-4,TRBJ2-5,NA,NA,CASSYEGTETQYF,TGTGCCAGCAGTTATGAGGGAACCGAGACCCAGTACTTC
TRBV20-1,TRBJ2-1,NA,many,CSANPPGGISYNEQFF,TGCAGTGCCAACCCCCCCGGGGGAATTTCCTACAATGAGCAGTTCTTC
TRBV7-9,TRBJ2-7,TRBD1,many,CASSQTGQNYEQYF,TGTGCCAGCAGCCAGACGGGACAGAACTACGAGCAGTACTTC
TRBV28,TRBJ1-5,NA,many,CASTKGKQPQHF,TGTGCCAGCACTAAAGGGAAACAGCCCCAGCATTTT
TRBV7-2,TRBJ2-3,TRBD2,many,CASSSRAGGPDTQYF,TGTGCCAGCAGCTCGAGGGCGGGGGGGCCAGATACGCAGTATTTT
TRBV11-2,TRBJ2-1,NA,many,CASSSRGAPYNEQFF,TGTGCCAGCAGCTCTCGGGGGGCCCCCTACAATGAGCAGTTCTTC
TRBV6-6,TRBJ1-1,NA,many,CASSFTLNPNTEAFF,TGTGCCAGCAGTTTTACTCTGAATCCGAACACTGAAGCTTTCTTT
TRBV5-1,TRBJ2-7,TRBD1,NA,CASSLGGQGNRDEQYF,TGCGCCAGCAGCTTGGGGGGACAGGGTAATCGTGACGAGCAGTACTTC
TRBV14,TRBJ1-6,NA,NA,CASSRTANSPLHF,TGTGCCAGCAGCCGGACAGCTAATTCACCCCTCCACTTT
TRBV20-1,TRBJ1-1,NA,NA,CSARVGSQNTEAFF,TGCAGTGCTAGAGTAGGCAGCCAGAACACTGAAGCTTTCTTT